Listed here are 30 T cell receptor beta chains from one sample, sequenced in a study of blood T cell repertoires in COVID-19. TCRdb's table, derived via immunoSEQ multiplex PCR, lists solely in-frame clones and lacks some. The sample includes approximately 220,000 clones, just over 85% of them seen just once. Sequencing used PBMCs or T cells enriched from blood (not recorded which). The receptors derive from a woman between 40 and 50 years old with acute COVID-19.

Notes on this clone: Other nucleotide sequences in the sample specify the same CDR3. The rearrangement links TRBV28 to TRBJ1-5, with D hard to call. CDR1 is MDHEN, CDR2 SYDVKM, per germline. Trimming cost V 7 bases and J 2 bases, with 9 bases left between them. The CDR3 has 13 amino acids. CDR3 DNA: TGTGCCAGCACCCTCGGGGGCAATCAGCCCCAGCATTTT. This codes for CASTLGGNQPQHF.

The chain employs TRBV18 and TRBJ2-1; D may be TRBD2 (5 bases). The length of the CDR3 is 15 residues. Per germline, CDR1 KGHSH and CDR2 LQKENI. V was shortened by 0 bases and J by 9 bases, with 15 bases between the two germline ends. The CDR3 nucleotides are TGTGCCAGCTCACCACCGCGGGCAGGAAGTAGTGAGCAGTTCTTC. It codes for CASSPPRAGSSEQFF.

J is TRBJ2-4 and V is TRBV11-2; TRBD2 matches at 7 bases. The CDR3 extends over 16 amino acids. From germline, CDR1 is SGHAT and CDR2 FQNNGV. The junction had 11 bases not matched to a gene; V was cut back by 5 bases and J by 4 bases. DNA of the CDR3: TGTGCCAGCAGCCCCCGGGCCGGGACTATTAAAAACATTCAGTACTTC. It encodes CASSPRAGTIKNIQYF.

CDR3: CASTPGLDRVNYGYTF. The CDR3 DNA follows: TGTGCCAGTACCCCTGGATTGGACAGGGTCAACTATGGCTACACCTTC. The V call is TRBV19, the J call TRBJ1-2; 8 bases map to TRBD1. CDR3 length: 16 residues. Trimming at V came to 7 bases and at J to 2 bases, leaving 12 bases not matched to a gene. The germline V gene encodes CDR1 LNHDA and CDR2 SQIVND (reference sequence).

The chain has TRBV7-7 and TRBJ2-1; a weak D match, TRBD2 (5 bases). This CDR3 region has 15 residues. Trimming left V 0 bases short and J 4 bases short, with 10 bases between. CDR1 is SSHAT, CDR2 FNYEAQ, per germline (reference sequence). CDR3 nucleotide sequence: TGTGCCAGCAGCTTAGCAGGACCGGGGTACAATGAGCAGTTCTTC. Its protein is CASSLAGPGYNEQFF.

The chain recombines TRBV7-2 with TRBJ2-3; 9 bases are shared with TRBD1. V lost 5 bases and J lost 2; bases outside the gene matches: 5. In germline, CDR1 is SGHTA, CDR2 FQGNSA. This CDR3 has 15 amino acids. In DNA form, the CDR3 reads TGTGCCAGCAGCCAACAGGGGGCCATCACAGATACGCAGTATTTT. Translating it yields CASSQQGAITDTQYF.

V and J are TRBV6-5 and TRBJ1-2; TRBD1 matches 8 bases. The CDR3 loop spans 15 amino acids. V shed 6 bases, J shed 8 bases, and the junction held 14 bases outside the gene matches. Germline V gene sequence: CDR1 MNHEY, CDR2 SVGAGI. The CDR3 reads CASSSFTGGNPGYTF. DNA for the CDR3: TGTGCCAGCAGCTCATTTACAGGGGGGAACCCGGGCTACACCTTC.

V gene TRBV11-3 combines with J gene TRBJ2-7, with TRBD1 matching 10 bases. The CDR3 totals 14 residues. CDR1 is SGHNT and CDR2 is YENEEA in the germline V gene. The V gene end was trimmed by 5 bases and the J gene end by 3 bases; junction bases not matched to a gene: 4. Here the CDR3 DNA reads TGTGCCAGCAGCCCGGGGACAGGGGACTACGAGCAGTACTTC. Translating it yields CASSPGTGDYEQYF.

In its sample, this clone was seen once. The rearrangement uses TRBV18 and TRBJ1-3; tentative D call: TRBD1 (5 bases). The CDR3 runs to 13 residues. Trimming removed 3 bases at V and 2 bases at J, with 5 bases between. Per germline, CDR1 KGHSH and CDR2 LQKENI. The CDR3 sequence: CASSPTAGNTIYF. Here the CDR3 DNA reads TGTGCCAGCTCACCGACAGCTGGAAACACCATATATTTT.

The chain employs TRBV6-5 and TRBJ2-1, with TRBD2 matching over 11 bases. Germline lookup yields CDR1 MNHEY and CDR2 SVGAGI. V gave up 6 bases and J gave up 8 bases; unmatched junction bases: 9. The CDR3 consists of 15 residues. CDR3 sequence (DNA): TGTGCCAGCAGGATAGCGGGAGGGCCGTCGGATGAGCAGTTCTTC. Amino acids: CASRIAGGPSDEQFF.

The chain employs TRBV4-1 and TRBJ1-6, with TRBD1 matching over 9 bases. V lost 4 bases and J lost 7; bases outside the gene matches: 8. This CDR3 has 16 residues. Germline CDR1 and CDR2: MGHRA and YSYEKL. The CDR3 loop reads CASSLRTGDANSPLHF. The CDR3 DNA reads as TGCGCCAGCAGCCTTCGGACAGGGGATGCCAATTCACCCCTCCACTTT.

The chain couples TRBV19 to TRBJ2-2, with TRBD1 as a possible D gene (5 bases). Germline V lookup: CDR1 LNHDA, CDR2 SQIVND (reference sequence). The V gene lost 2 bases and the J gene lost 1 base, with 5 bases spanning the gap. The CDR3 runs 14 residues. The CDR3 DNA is TGTGCCAGTAGTATAACAGGGAACACCGGGGAGCTGTTTTTT. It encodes CASSITGNTGELFF.

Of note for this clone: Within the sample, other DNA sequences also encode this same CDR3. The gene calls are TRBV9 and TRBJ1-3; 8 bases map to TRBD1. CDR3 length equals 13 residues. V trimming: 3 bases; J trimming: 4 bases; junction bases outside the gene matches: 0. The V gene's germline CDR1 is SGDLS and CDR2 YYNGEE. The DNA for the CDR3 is TGTGCCAGCAGCGGGGACAGGGGAAACACCATATATTTT. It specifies CASSGDRGNTIYF. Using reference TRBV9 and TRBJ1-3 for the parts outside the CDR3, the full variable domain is DSGVTQTPKHLITATGQRVTLRCSPRSGDLSVYWYQQSLDQGLQFLIQYYNGEERAKGNILERFSAQQFPDLHSELNLSSLELGDSALYFCASSGDRGNTIYFGEGSWLTVV.

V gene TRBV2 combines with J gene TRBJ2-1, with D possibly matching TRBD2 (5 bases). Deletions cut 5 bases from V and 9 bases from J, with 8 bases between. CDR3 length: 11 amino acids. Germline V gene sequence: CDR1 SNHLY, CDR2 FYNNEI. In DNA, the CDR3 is TGTGCCAGCAGTCTAGCAGGTGAGCAGTTCTTC. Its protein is CASSLAGEQFF.

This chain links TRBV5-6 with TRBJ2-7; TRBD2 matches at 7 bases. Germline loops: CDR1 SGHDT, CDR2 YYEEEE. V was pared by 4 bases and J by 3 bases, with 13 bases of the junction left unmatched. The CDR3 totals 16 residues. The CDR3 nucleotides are TGTGCCAGCAGCCAGCGGGCGGGAGACTACCTCTACGAGCAGTACTTC. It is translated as CASSQRAGDYLYEQYF. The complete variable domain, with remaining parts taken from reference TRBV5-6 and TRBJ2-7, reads DAGVTQSPTHLIKTRGQQVTLRCSPKSGHDTVSWYQQALGQGPQFIFQYYEEEERQRGNFPDRFSGHQFPNYSSELNVNALLLGDSALYLCASSQRAGDYLYEQYFGPGTRLTVT.

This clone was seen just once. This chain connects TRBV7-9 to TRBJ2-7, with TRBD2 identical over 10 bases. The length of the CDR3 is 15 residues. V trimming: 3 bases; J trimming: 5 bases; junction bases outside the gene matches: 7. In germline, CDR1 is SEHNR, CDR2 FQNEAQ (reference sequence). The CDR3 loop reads CASSFSKGLANEQYF. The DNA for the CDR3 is TGTGCCAGCAGCTTTTCCAAGGGACTAGCGAACGAGCAGTACTTC.

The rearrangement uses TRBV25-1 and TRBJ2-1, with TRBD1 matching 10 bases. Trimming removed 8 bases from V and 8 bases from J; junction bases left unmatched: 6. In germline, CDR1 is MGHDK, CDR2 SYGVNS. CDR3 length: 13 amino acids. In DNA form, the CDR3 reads TGTGCCAGCCAGGGACAGGGGTTCGATGAGCAGTTCTTC. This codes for CASQGQGFDEQFF. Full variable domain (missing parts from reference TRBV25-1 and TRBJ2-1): EADIYQTPRYLVIGTGKKITLECSQTMGHDKMYWYQQDPGMELHLIHYSYGVNSTEKGDLSSESTVSRIRTEHFPLTLESARPSHTSQYLCASQGQGFDEQFFGPGTRLTVL.

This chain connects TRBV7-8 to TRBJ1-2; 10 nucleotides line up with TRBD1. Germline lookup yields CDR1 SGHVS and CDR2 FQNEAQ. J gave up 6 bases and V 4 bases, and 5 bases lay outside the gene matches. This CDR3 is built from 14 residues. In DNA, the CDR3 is TGTGCCAGCAGCTCTCGACAGGGGGCGAATGGCTACACCTTC. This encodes CASSSRQGANGYTF.

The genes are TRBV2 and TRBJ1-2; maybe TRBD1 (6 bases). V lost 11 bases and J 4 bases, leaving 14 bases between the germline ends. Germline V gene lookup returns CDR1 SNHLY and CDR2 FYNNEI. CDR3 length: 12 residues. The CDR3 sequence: CAGRQVLYGYTF. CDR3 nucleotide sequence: TGTGCCGGTCGACAGGTTCTCTATGGCTACACCTTC.

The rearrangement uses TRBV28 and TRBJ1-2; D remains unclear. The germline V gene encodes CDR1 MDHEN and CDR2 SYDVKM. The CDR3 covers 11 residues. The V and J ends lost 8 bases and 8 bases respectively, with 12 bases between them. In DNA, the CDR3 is TGTGCCAGCGAGCGGCGAGGGGGCTACACCTTC. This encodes CASERRGGYTF.

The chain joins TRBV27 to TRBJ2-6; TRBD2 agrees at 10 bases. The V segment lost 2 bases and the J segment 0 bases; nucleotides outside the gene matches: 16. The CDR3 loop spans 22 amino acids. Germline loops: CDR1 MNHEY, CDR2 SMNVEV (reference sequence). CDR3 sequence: CASSLIAGGPQMSRSGANVLTF. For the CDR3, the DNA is TGTGCCAGCAGTTTAATAGCGGGAGGTCCCCAGATGTCACGCTCTGGGGCCAACGTCCTGACTTTC.

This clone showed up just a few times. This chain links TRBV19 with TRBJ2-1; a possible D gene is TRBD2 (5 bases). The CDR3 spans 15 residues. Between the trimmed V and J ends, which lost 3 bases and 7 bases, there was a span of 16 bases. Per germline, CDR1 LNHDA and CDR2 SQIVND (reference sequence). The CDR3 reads CASSIAVAPKNEQFF. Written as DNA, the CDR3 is TGTGCCAGTAGTATCGCGGTAGCGCCCAAAAATGAGCAGTTCTTC.

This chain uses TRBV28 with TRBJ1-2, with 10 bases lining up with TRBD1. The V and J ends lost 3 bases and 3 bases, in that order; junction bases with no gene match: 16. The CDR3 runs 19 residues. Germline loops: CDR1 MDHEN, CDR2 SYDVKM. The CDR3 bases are TGTGCCAGCAGTTTCCACTTCCGGGACAGGGGTTCTACGGACTATGGCTACACCTTC. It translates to CASSFHFRDRGSTDYGYTF.

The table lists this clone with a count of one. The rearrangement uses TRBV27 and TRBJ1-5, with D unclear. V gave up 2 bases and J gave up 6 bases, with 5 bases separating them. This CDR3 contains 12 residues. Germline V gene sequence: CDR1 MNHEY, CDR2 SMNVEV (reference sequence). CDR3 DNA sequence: TGTGCCAGCAGTTTAGCGGGTCAGCCCCAGCATTTT. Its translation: CASSLAGQPQHF.

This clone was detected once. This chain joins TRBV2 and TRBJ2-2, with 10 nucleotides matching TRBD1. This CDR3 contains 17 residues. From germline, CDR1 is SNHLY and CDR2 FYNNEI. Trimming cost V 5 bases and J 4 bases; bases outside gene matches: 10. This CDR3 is CASSMLDRGRGTGELFF. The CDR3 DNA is TGTGCCAGCAGTATGCTAGACAGGGGGCGGGGCACCGGGGAGCTGTTTTTT.

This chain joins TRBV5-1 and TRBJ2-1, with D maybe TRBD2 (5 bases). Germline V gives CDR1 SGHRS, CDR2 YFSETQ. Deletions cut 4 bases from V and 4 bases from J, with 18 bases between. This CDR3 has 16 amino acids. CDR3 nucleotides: TGCGCCAGCAGCGGATCCCCTAGCCATTTTTACAATGAGCAGTTCTTC. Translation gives CASSGSPSHFYNEQFF.

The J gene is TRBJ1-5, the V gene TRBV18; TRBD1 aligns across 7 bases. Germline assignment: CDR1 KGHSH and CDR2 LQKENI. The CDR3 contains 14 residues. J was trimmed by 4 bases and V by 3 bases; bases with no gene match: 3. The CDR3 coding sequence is TGTGCCAGCTCACCGGGACAGACTAATCAGCCCCAGCATTTT. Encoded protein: CASSPGQTNQPQHF.

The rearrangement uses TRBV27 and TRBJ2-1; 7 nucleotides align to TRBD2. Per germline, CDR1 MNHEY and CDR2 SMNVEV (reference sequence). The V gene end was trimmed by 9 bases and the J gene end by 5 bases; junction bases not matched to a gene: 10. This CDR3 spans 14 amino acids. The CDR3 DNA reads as TGTGCCAGTCGAAGGGAGGCGGGGGACAATGAGCAGTTCTTC. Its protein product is CASRREAGDNEQFF.

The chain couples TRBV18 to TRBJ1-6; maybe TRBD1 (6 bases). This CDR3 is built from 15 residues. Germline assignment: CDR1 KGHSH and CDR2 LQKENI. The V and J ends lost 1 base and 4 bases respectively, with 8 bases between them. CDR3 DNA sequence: TGTGCCAGCTCACCACAGGGGGATTATAATTCACCCCTCCACTTT. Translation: CASSPQGDYNSPLHF.

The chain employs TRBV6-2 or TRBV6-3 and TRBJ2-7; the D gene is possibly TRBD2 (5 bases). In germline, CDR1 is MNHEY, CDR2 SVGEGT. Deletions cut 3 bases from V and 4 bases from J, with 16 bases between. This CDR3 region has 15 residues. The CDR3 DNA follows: TGTGCCAGCAGTTATCTGTCATCCTGGACTTACGAGCAGTACTTC. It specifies CASSYLSSWTYEQYF.